The following is a T cell receptor beta chain sequence with its context. Its antigen remains unidentified. The V gene lost 2 bases and the J gene lost 6 bases, with 16 bases spanning the gap. CDR3 size: 15 residues. In germline, CDR1 is SEHNR, CDR2 FQNEAQ (reference sequence). Sequencing used immunoSEQ multiplex PCR; TCRdb keeps in-frame clones, though not all of them. The sample comprises about 73,000 clones, 85% to 90% of which are singletons, and approximately 0.51% rests with the top ten. This sample stems from a study of OX40 agonist ivuxolimab in advanced cancers. Regarding the study as a whole: More expanded clones were seen, on average, in CD8+ T cells than in CD4+.

The sequenced sample was CD4+ or CD8+ T cells sorted from blood, obtained in a trial of the OX40 agonist ivuxolimab. The TCR was taken from an adult with an advanced solid tumor such as melanoma, head and neck, liver or kidney cancer. V usage is TRBV7-9 and J usage is TRBJ1-2; TRBD1 might be the D (6 bases). CDR3 DNA: TGTGCCAGCAGCTTATCCCCGGGCAGGGGTGATGGCTACACCTTC. Its translation is CASSLSPGRGDGYTF.